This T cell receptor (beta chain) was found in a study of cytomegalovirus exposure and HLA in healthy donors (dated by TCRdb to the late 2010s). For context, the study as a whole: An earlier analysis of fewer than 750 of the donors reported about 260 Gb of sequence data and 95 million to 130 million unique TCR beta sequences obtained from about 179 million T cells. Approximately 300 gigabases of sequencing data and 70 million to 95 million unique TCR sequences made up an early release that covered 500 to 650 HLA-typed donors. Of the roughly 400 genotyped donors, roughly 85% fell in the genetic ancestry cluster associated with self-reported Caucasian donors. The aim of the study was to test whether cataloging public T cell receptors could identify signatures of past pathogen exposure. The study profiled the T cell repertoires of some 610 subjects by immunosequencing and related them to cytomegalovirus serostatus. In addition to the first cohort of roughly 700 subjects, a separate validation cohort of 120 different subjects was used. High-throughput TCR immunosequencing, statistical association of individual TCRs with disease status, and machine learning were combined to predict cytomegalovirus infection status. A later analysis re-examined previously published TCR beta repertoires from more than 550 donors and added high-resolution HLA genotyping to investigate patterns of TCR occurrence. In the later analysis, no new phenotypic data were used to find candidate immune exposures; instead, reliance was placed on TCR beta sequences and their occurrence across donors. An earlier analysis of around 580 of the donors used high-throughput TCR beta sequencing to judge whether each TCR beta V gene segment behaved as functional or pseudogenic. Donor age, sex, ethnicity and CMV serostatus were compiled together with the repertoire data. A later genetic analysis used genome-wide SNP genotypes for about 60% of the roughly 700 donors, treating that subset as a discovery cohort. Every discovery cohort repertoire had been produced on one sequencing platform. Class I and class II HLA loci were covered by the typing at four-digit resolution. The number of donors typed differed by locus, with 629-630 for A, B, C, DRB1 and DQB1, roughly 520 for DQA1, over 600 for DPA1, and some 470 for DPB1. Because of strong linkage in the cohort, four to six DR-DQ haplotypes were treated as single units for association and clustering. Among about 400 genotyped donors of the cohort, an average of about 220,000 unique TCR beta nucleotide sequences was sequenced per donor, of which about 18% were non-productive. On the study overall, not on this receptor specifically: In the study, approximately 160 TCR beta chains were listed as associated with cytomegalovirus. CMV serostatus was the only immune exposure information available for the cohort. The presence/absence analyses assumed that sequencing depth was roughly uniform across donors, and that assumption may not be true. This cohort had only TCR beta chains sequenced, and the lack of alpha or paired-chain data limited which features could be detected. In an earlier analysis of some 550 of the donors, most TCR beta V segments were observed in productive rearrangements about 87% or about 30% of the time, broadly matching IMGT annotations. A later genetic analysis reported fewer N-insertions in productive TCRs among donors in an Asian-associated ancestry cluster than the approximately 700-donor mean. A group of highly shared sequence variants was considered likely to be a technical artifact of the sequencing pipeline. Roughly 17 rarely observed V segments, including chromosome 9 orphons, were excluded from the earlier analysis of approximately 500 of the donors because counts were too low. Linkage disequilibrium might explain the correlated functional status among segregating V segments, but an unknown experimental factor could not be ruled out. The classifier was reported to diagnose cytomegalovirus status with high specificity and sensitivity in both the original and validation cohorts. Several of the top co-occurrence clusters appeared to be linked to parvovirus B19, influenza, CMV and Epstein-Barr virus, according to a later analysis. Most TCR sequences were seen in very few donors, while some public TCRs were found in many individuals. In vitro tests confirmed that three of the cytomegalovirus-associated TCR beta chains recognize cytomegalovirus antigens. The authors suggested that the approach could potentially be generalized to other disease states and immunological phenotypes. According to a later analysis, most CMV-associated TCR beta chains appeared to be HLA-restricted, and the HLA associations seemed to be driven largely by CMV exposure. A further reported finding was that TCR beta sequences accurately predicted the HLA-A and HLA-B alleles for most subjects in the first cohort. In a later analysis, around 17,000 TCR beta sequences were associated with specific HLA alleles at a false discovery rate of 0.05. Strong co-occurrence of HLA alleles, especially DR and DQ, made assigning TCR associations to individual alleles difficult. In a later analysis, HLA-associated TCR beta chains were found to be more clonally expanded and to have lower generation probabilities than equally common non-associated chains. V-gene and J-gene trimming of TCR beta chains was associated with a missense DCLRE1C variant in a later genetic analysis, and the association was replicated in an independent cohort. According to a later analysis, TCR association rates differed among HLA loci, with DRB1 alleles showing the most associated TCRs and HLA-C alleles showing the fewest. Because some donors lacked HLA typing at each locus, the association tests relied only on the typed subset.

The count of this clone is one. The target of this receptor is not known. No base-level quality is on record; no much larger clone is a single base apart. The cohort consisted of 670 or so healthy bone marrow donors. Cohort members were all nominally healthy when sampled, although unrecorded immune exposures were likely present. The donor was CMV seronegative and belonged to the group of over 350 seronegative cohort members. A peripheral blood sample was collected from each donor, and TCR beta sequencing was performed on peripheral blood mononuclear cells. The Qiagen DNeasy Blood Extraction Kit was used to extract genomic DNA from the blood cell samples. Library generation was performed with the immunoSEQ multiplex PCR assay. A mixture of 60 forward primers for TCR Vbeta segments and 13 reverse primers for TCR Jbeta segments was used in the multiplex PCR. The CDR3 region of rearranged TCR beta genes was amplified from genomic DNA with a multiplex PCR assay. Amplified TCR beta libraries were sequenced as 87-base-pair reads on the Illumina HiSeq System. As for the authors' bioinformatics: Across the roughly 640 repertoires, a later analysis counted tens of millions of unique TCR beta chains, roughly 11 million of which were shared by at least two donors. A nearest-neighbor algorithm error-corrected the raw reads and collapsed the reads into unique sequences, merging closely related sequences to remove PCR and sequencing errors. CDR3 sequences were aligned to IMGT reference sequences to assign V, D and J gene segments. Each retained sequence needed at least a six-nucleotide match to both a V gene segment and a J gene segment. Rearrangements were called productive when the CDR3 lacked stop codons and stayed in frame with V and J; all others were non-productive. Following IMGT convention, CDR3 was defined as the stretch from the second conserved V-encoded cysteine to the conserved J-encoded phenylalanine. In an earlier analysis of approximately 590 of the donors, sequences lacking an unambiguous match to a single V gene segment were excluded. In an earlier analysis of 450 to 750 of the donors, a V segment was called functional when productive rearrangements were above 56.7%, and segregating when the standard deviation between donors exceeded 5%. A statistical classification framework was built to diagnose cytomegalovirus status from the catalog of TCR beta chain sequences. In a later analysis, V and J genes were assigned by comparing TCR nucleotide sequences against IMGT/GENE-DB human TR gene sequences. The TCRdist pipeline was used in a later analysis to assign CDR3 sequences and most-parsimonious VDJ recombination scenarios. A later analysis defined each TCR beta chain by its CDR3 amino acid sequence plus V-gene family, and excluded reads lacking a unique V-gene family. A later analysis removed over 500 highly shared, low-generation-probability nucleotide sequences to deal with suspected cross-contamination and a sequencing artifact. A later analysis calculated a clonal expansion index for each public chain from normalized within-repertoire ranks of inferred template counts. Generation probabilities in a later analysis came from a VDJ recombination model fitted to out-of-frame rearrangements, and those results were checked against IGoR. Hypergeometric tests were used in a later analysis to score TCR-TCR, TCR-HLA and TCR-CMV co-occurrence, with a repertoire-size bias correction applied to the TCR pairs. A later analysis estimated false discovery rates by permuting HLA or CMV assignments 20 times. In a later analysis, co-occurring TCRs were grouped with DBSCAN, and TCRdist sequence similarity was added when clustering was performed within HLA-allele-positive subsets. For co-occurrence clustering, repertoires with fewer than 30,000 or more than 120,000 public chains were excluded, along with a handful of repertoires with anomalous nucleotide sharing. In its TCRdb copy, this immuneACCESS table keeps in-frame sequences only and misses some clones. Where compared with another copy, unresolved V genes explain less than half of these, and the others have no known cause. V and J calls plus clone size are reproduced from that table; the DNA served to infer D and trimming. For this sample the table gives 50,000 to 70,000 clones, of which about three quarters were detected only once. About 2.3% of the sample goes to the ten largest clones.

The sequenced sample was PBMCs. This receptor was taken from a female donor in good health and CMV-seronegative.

This receptor has the CDR3 CASSAQNQVQPQHF. The sequenced DNA: TGTGCCAGCAGTGCGCAGAACCAAGTTCAGCCCCAGCATTTT. The rearrangement combines TRBV6-1 with TRBJ1-5; the D gene lacks a confident call. V and J are truncated by 4 bases and 6 bases respectively, leaving an intervening sequence of 13 bases. Counted from cysteine to phenylalanine, this CDR3 has 14 amino acids. This entry keeps only the CDR3 DNA: 42 bases, framed from base 1. CDR1 MNHNS and CDR2 SASEGT were looked up in the germline V gene.